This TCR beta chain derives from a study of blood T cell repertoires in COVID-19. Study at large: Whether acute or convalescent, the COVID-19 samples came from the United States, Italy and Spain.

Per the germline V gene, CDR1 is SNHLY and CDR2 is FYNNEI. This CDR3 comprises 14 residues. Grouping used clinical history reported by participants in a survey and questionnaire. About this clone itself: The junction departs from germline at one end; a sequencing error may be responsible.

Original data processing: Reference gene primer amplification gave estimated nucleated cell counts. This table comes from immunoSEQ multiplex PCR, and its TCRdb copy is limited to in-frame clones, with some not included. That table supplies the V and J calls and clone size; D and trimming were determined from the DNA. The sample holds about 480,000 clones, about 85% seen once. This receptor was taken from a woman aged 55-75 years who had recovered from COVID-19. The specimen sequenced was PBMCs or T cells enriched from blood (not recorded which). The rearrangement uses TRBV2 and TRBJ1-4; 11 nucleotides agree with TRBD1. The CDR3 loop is CASNEGTGGEKLFF. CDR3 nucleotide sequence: TGTGCCAGCAATGAAGGGACAGGGGGAGAAAAACTGTTTTTT.